Below, 30 T cell receptor beta chains from the same sample are listed, as sequenced in a study of blood T cells in healthy people across ages (dated by TCRdb to about 2015). Library creation used 5' RACE. The run used an Illumina HiSeq 2500. A second PCR of about 7 to 12 cycles was performed with a sample-barcoded 5' primer and a J-beta primer mix. TCRdb redid the processing of the public reads, applying fastp at Q25 and MiXCR, and retained in-frame beta chains. Each entry merges the rows of one CDR3 protein and shows their most common DNA and genes. A total of about 730,000 distinct CDR3 sequences appear in this sample, 43% of them only once. 20% to 25% of the sample comes from the top ten. The specimen was blood. The receptors stem from a woman aged 60-75 years in good health.

The table lists this clonotype with a few counts. This chain connects TRBV25-1 to TRBJ2-7, with a possible D match to TRBD2 (6 bases). Deletions cut 8 bases from V and 1 base from J, with 18 bases between. Germline values: CDR1 MGHDK, CDR2 SYGVNS. This CDR3 has 15 residues. DNA of the CDR3: TGTGCCAGCCGGGACCCTCAGGGAGGATCCTACGAGCAGTACTTC. It codes for CASRDPQGGSYEQYF.

This clonotype was found many times. The chain combines TRBV5-5 with TRBJ1-1; 8 bases agree with TRBD1. The V and J ends lost 4 bases and 1 base, in that order; junction bases with no gene match: 3. The CDR3 totals 14 residues. The germline CDR1 and CDR2 sequences are SGHKS and YYEKEE (reference sequence). CDR3 loop: CASSRGQGNTEAFF. Here the CDR3 DNA reads TGTGCCAGCAGCCGCGGACAGGGGAACACTGAAGCTTTCTTT.

The rearrangement uses TRBV5-4 and TRBJ2-7; D uncertain. Deletions cut 2 bases from V and 3 bases from J, with 9 bases between. The CDR3 spans 13 residues. Germline assignment: CDR1 SGHNT and CDR2 YYREEE (reference sequence). DNA of the CDR3: TGTGCCAGCAGCTTCGATGGGAACTACGAGCAGTACTTC. The encoded protein is CASSFDGNYEQYF. Drawing the rest from reference TRBV5-4 and TRBJ2-7, the complete variable domain is ETGVTQSPTHLIKTRGQQVTLRCSSQSGHNTVSWYQQALGQGPQFIFQYYREEENGRGNFPPRFSGLQFPNYSSELNVNALELDDSALYLCASSFDGNYEQYFGPGTRLTVT.

Worth noting for this clonotype: A read error is possible here, since a much larger clone lies one base away. J is TRBJ2-1 and V is TRBV7-7; 8 positions agree with TRBD2. The CDR3 runs to 15 residues. The germline V gene has CDR1 SSHAT and CDR2 FNYEAQ (reference sequence). The CDR3 here is CASSLNAGSSGTQFF. In DNA form, the CDR3 reads TGTGCTAGCAGCTTAAACGCGGGGAGTAGCGGGACCCAGTTCTTC.

About this clonotype: A read error may be the cause here, since a much bigger clone is one base away. The chain links TRBV27 to TRBJ2-3; no clear D gene. The germline V gene encodes CDR1 MNHEY and CDR2 SMNVEV (reference sequence). This CDR3 is 12 amino acids long. The CDR3 loop reads CAGSSSSDTQYF. The DNA for the CDR3 is TGTGCCGGCAGTTCCTCCTCAGATACGCAGTATTTT.

V and J are TRBV20-1 and TRBJ1-4; D possibly corresponds to TRBD1 (6 bases). Germline V gene lookup returns CDR1 DFQATT and CDR2 SNEGSKA (reference sequence). Between the trimmed V and J ends, which lost 5 bases and 5 bases, there was a span of 15 bases. The length of the CDR3 is 14 residues. The CDR3 nucleotides are TGCAGTGCTGTGCAAGCGACAGGCAATGAAAAACTGTTTTTT. It yields the protein CSAVQATGNEKLFF.

The chain recombines TRBV29-1 with TRBJ1-5; TRBD1 matches at 8 bases. CDR3 size: 16 residues. V was pared by 7 bases and J by 0 bases, with 11 bases of the junction left unmatched. From germline, CDR1 is SQVTM and CDR2 ANQGSEA. The CDR3 DNA reads TGCAGCGAGGGTCAGGGGGCCCAATATAGCAATCAGCCCCAGCATTTT. It translates to CSEGQGAQYSNQPQHF.

This clonotype has only a few counts. The rearrangement uses TRBV6-6 and TRBJ2-1; the D is unclear. Trimming cost V 4 bases and J 7 bases, with 14 bases left between them. Looked up from germline, CDR1 is MNHNY and CDR2 is SVGAGI (reference sequence). The CDR3 sequence is 14 residues long. The CDR3 nucleotides read TGTGCCAGCAGTTCCACTACGGTGGTGAATGAGCAGTTCTTC. Translation: CASSSTTVVNEQFF.

The V gene is TRBV4-3, the J gene TRBJ1-4; the D gene is possibly TRBD1 (6 bases). CDR1 and CDR2 from the germline V gene are LGHNA and YSLEER. This CDR3 contains 14 residues. V gave up 4 bases and J gave up 7 bases, with 13 bases separating them. The CDR3 nucleotides are TGCGCCAGCAGCCCGGGACAAGAGGGTGAAAAACTGTTTTTT. Translating it yields CASSPGQEGEKLFF.

This rearrangement joins TRBV28 to TRBJ2-1; 8 bases agree with TRBD1. CDR3 size: 13 residues. Per the germline V gene, CDR1 is MDHEN and CDR2 is SYDVKM. J gave up 7 bases and V 6 bases, and 5 bases lay outside the gene matches. CDR3 amino acids: CASRVQGANEQFF. CDR3 sequence (DNA): TGTGCCAGCAGAGTTCAGGGGGCGAATGAGCAGTTCTTC.

The chain joins TRBV3-1 to TRBJ2-2; D assignment may be TRBD1 or TRBD2 (6 bases each). Trimming removed 2 bases at V and 6 bases at J, with 10 bases between. Germline V lookup: CDR1 LGHDT, CDR2 YNNKEL (reference sequence). The CDR3 totals 14 residues. CDR3 bases: TGTGCCAGCAGCCAAAACGGGGGCTCCGGGGAGCTGTTTTTT. This codes for CASSQNGGSGELFF.

Concerning this clonotype itself: This could be a read error, since a much larger clone is one nucleotide away. The V call is TRBV11-1, the J call TRBJ2-1, with 8 bases identical to TRBD1. CDR3 size: 19 residues. CDR1 is SGHAT and CDR2 is FQDESV in the germline V gene (reference sequence). The CDR3 bases are TGTGCCAGCAGCAGCGCAGGGGGCCCCACCGCCCTTGGCTACAAGGAGCAGTTCTTC. As protein: CASSSAGGPTALGYKEQFF.

This clonotype was counted only a few times. CDR3 sequence reads: CASSQEIQGGALYNEQFF. The CDR3 DNA follows: TGCGCCAGCAGCCAAGAAATCCAAGGGGGCGCGCTGTACAATGAGCAGTTCTTC. This chain joins TRBV4-3 and TRBJ2-1, with TRBD1 matching 7 bases. Germline CDR1 reads LGHNA; CDR2 reads YSLEER. The CDR3 length is 18 residues. J gave up 4 bases and V 0 bases, and 12 bases lay outside the gene matches.

CDR3 sequence reads: CASGLATIYSYNEQFF. The CDR3 DNA is TGTGCCTCGGGACTAGCGACCATTTACTCCTACAATGAGCAGTTCTTC. The V and J genes are TRBV7-9 and TRBJ2-1; 10 bases match TRBD2. After removal of 11 bases from V and 0 bases from J, the junction contained 10 bases not matched to a gene. This CDR3 contains 16 residues. Germline V gives CDR1 SEHNR, CDR2 FQNEAQ (reference sequence).

A remark on this clonotype: A junction boundary mismatches the germline segment, possibly from a read error. The chain recombines TRBV20-1 with TRBJ2-5, with 8 bases fitting TRBD2. Germline V gene lookup returns CDR1 DFQATT and CDR2 SNEGSKA (reference sequence). The CDR3 extends over 13 amino acids. The CDR3 region has the DNA TGCAGTACTAGAGATCCCCTACTAGCGGCCCAGTACTTC. Translating it yields CSTRDPLLAAQYF.

This clonotype was recorded a few times. The rearrangement links TRBV3-1 to TRBJ2-3; D possibly corresponds to TRBD2 (5 bases). With 6 bases removed from V and 2 bases from J, the gap between germline ends came to 15 bases. The CDR3 loop spans 15 amino acids. Per the germline V gene, CDR1 is LGHDT and CDR2 is YNNKEL (reference sequence). This CDR3 is CASRLRLINTDTQYF. CDR3 DNA sequence: TGTGCCAGCAGGCTGAGACTAATCAACACAGATACGCAGTATTTT.

Only a few counts were recorded for this clonotype. The chain combines TRBV28 with TRBJ2-1, with a weak D call TRBD2 (6 bases). V lost 2 bases to trimming and J lost 0 bases, with 11 bases between them. Germline-derived CDR1 and CDR2 are MDHEN and SYDVKM. The length of the CDR3 is 16 residues. The CDR3 spells CASSLEAGASYNEQFF. The CDR3 DNA reads as TGTGCCAGCAGTTTAGAAGCGGGTGCCTCCTACAATGAGCAGTTCTTC. Full variable domain (outside the CDR3, taken from reference TRBV28 and TRBJ2-1): DVKVTQSSRYLVKRTGEKVFLECVQDMDHENMFWYRQDPGLGLRLIYFSYDVKMKEKGDIPEGYSVSREKKERFSLILESASTNQTSMYLCASSLEAGASYNEQFFGPGTRLTVL.

This clonotype was observed a few times. V gene TRBV18 combines with J gene TRBJ2-1; perhaps TRBD1 as D (6 bases). The CDR3 loop spans 13 amino acids. Germline lookup yields CDR1 KGHSH and CDR2 LQKENI. The ends were cut back, 5 bases at V and 8 bases at J, with 13 bases in the middle. The chain's CDR3 is CASSDRQAYEQFF. As DNA, the CDR3 is TGTGCCAGCTCAGACCGACAGGCCTATGAGCAGTTCTTC.

To note about this clonotype: The junction departs from the called germline gene at one end, perhaps through a read error. The chain couples TRBV20-1 to TRBJ2-3; 10 bases are a match to TRBD2. The CDR3 is 18 residues long. Per germline, CDR1 DFQATT and CDR2 SNEGSKA (reference sequence). CDR3 in amino acids: CSAGISGGAPDSTDAQYF. DNA for the CDR3: TGCAGTGCTGGAATAAGCGGGGGGGCCCCCGACTCCACAGATGCGCAGTATTTT.

The rearrangement joins TRBV4-3 to TRBJ1-2; 7 bases agree with TRBD1. The CDR3 totals 16 residues. Germline V lookup: CDR1 LGHNA, CDR2 YSLEER. V dropped 1 base and J dropped 5; count of bases not matched to a gene: 10. The CDR3: CASSQGTGVPEYGYTF. The DNA for the CDR3 is TGCGCCAGCAGCCAAGGTACAGGGGTACCGGAGTATGGCTACACCTTC.

This rearrangement joins TRBV20-1 to TRBJ2-7, with 8 bases that match TRBD2. This CDR3 is 18 amino acids long. V lost 3 bases and J lost 1; bases outside the gene matches: 17. Germline V CDR1 and CDR2: DFQATT, SNEGSKA (reference sequence). CDR3 bases: TGCAGTGCTAGCCGGCCTTATACTAGCGGATATTCTTCCTACGAGCAGTACTTC. Encoded protein: CSASRPYTSGYSSYEQYF.

The chain employs TRBV6-1 and TRBJ2-3, with 8 bases matching TRBD1. The CDR3 has 14 residues. CDR1 is MNHNS and CDR2 is SASEGT in the germline V gene. Trimming removed 6 bases from V and 5 bases from J; junction bases left unmatched: 7. CDR3 coding DNA: TGTGCCAGCAGGGAAACACAGGGGGGAGATACGCAGTATTTT. Translating gives CASRETQGGDTQYF.

This clonotype has a handful of counts. The V gene is TRBV6-2 or TRBV6-3, the J gene TRBJ2-5, with D unresolved. Germline values: CDR1 MNHEY, CDR2 SVGEGT. V lost 5 bases, J lost 11 bases, and 12 bases lay in between. The CDR3 totals 11 residues. The CDR3 loop is CASSHRAEQYF. CDR3 nucleotide sequence: TGTGCCAGCAGTCACAGAGCTGAGCAGTACTTC.

The rearrangement uses TRBV6-6 and TRBJ2-2, with a tentative D call TRBD2 (5 bases). The CDR3 sequence is 15 residues long. Trimming removed 7 bases at V and 0 bases at J, with 12 bases between. Germline CDR1 MNHNY, CDR2 SVGAGI (reference sequence). CDR3 nucleotides: TGTGCCAGCATCGACGAGAGGGCGAACACCGGGGAGCTGTTTTTT. Amino acids: CASIDERANTGELFF.

The genes are TRBV12-3 or TRBV12-4 and TRBJ1-2; possible D gene TRBD1, 5 bases. This CDR3 is built from 14 residues. Trimming removed 3 bases from V and 4 bases from J, with 12 bases in between. The CDR3 spells CASSFETAPYGYTF. The CDR3 DNA reads TGTGCCAGCAGTTTTGAGACAGCGCCCTATGGCTACACCTTC.

This clonotype was observed at least ten times. This chain uses TRBV7-2 with TRBJ2-5; D gene unclear. The CDR3 runs to 14 residues. CDR1 is SGHTA and CDR2 is FQGNSA in the germline V gene. V gave up 3 bases and J gave up 5 bases, with 13 bases separating them. The DNA of the CDR3 is TGTGCCAGCAGCTTCATGTCTTTCGAGGAGACCCAGTACTTC. Protein: CASSFMSFEETQYF.

This clonotype was counted many times. The chain joins TRBV6-4 to TRBJ2-1; 9 nucleotides agree with TRBD2. Germline values: CDR1 MRHNA, CDR2 SNTAGT. Losses at the gene ends were 6 bases for V and 2 bases for J; bases not matched to a gene: 5. The CDR3 runs 15 residues. This CDR3 reads CASSLLAGTYNEQFF. For the CDR3, the DNA is TGTGCCAGCAGCCTTCTAGCGGGAACCTACAATGAGCAGTTCTTC.

This clonotype was found a few times. This chain joins TRBV5-1 and TRBJ2-5; 10 bases fit TRBD1. Germline assignment: CDR1 SGHRS and CDR2 YFSETQ. This CDR3 comprises 15 residues. The trim removed 5 bases at V and 6 bases at J, leaving 10 bases unmatched. The CDR3 DNA sequence: TGCGCCAGCAGGCCTGGGACAGGGGAGGTACAGACCCAGTACTTC. Translation: CASRPGTGEVQTQYF.

The chain carries TRBV20-1 and TRBJ1-6; 11 nucleotides align to TRBD1. This CDR3 has 15 residues. V shed 3 bases and J 4 bases; nucleotides not matched to a gene: 2. The germline V gene has CDR1 DFQATT and CDR2 SNEGSKA (reference sequence). The CDR3 loop reads CSARGTGGYNSPLHF. In DNA form, the CDR3 reads TGCAGTGCTAGGGGGACAGGGGGATATAATTCACCCCTCCACTTT.

This sequence joins TRBV7-8 and TRBJ1-5; maybe TRBD1 (6 bases). Trimming stripped 0 bases from V and 7 bases from J, with 13 bases between. The germline V gene encodes CDR1 SGHVS and CDR2 FQNEAQ. This CDR3 is built from 15 residues. The CDR3 DNA follows: TGTGCCAGCAGCTTAGCCACAGGGTCTCGGCAGCCCCAGCATTTT. Translated, it gives CASSLATGSRQPQHF.